These 19 T cell receptor beta chains were all obtained from the same sample, sequenced in a study of OX40 agonist ivuxolimab in advanced cancers. The method was immunoSEQ multiplex PCR; TCRdb's version includes in-frame clones alone and lacks a portion of them. The table lists about 9,100 clones, approximately 68% of them singletons. Sample: CD4+ or CD8+ T cells sorted from blood, taken in a trial of the OX40 agonist ivuxolimab. These receptors came from an adult with an advanced solid tumor such as melanoma, head and neck, liver or kidney cancer.

The chain employs TRBV5-1 and TRBJ2-1, with TRBD2 matching over 10 bases. The CDR3 is 15 amino acids. After removal of 1 base from V and 9 bases from J, the junction contained 7 bases not matched to a gene. Germline V gene sequence: CDR1 SGHRS, CDR2 YFSETQ. CDR3 nucleotides: TGCGCCAGCAGCTTGCCCGGGACTAGCGTCGTTGAGCAGTTCTTC. It encodes CASSLPGTSVVEQFF.

This clone occurred once. This chain links TRBV6-5 with TRBJ1-1; no clear D gene. The germline CDR1 and CDR2 sequences are MNHEY and SVGAGI. Trimming removed 4 bases at V and 5 bases at J, with 8 bases between. The CDR3 has 12 amino acids. The CDR3 DNA reads TGTGCCAGCAGTTGGGGTGGGACTGAAGCTTTCTTT. It encodes CASSWGGTEAFF.

The V and J genes are TRBV28 and TRBJ2-1; 9 bases align to TRBD2. The CDR3 consists of 15 residues. The germline V gene has CDR1 MDHEN and CDR2 SYDVKM. V was clipped by 2 bases and J by 4 bases; unmatched bases: 3. In DNA, the CDR3 is TGTGCCAGCAGTTTAGCGGGAGGGCTTTACAATGAGCAGTTCTTC. This codes for CASSLAGGLYNEQFF.

The chain links TRBV4-1 to TRBJ2-1; tentative D call: TRBD2 (5 bases). Germline assignment: CDR1 MGHRA and CDR2 YSYEKL. The germline V and J ends were trimmed by 6 bases and 4 bases, with 13 bases remaining between them. This CDR3 is 14 amino acids long. CDR3 region: CASRPGEGYNEQFF. CDR3 sequence (DNA): TGCGCCAGCAGACCCGGCGAGGGTTACAATGAGCAGTTCTTC.

This clone was counted a few times. The rearrangement uses TRBV11-2 and TRBJ2-7; D is possibly TRBD1 or TRBD2 (5 bases each). Trimming cost V 5 bases and J 0 bases, with 20 bases left between them. CDR1 is SGHAT and CDR2 is FQNNGV in the germline V gene. This CDR3 is built from 17 residues. The CDR3 here is CASSVGTGSRSSYEQYF. The CDR3 coding sequence is TGTGCCAGCAGCGTCGGGACGGGGAGTAGGAGCTCCTACGAGCAGTACTTC.

The CDR3 DNA reads as TGCGCCAGCAGCCAAGAACTAGCCTACGAGCAGTACTTC. It is translated as CASSQELAYEQYF. The chain joins TRBV4-1 to TRBJ2-7; TRBD2 might be the D (5 bases). Germline V gene sequence: CDR1 MGHRA, CDR2 YSYEKL. The CDR3 runs 13 residues. V gave up 0 bases and J gave up 2 bases, with 5 bases separating them.

The rearrangement joins TRBV25-1 to TRBJ1-4, with 10 bases identical to TRBD1. The CDR3 runs 15 residues. J gave up 7 bases and V 5 bases, and 7 bases lay outside the gene matches. Germline V CDR1 and CDR2: MGHDK, SYGVNS. The chain's CDR3 is CASSKGTGEAEKLFF. CDR3 coding DNA: TGTGCCAGCAGTAAAGGGACAGGGGAAGCTGAAAAACTGTTTTTT.

This clone was picked up a small number of times. This chain uses TRBV4-2 with TRBJ2-3, with 8 bases aligning to TRBD1. Trimming removed 0 bases from V and 4 bases from J; junction bases left unmatched: 3. The CDR3 consists of 15 residues. The germline gives CDR1 LGHNA, CDR2 YNFKEQ. This CDR3 reads CASSQDGQGSDTQYF. The CDR3 nucleotides read TGTGCCAGCAGCCAAGACGGACAGGGTTCAGATACGCAGTATTTT.

This clone was seen only a few times. The rearrangement uses TRBV5-6 and TRBJ2-1, with a weak D call TRBD2 (6 bases). V was cut by 4 bases and J by 6 bases, with 11 bases left in between. The CDR3 spans 13 residues. Germline V CDR1 and CDR2: SGHDT, YYEEEE. The CDR3 protein is CASSVATSNEQFF. In DNA form, the CDR3 reads TGTGCCAGCAGCGTAGCGACTAGCAATGAGCAGTTCTTC.

The chain combines TRBV11-2 with TRBJ2-7; 13 positions match TRBD2. The trim removed 1 base at V and 0 bases at J, leaving 9 bases unmatched. Germline CDR1 is SGHAT and CDR2 is FQNNGV. This CDR3 has 19 residues. The CDR3 DNA reads as TGTGCCAGCAGCTTAGTTCAGACTAGCGGGAGGACCCCCTCCTACGAGCAGTACTTC. Amino acids: CASSLVQTSGRTPSYEQYF.

This clone has only a few counts. V is TRBV25-1 and J is TRBJ2-7; D uncertain. The CDR3 length is 13 residues. The germline V and J ends were trimmed by 1 base and 3 bases, with 7 bases remaining between them. Germline CDR1 and CDR2: MGHDK and SYGVNS. In nucleotides, the CDR3 is TGTGCCAGCAGTGAATCCCCCGGCTACGAGCAGTACTTC. Translation: CASSESPGYEQYF.

V is TRBV27 and J is TRBJ2-7; weak D call: TRBD1 (6 bases). Trimming took off 2 bases at V and 5 bases at J, with 16 bases between the two ends. From germline, CDR1 is MNHEY and CDR2 SMNVEV (reference sequence). The CDR3 runs to 15 residues. The CDR3 loop is CASSLGQRAPNEQYF. The CDR3 DNA follows: TGTGCCAGCAGTTTAGGACAGCGCGCTCCCAACGAGCAGTACTTC.

The chain couples TRBV13 to TRBJ2-5; D might be TRBD1 or TRBD2, each matching 5 bases. The CDR3 totals 14 residues. Germline V gene lookup returns CDR1 PRHDT and CDR2 FYEKMQ (reference sequence). The V gene lost 1 base and the J gene lost 4 bases, with 10 bases spanning the gap. CDR3 region: CASSLEGSGETQYF. The CDR3 DNA reads as TGTGCCAGCAGCTTAGAGGGGAGTGGAGAGACCCAGTACTTC.

The chain carries TRBV10-2 and TRBJ2-6; TRBD2 agrees at 7 bases. The CDR3 is made up of 15 amino acids. The V gene end was trimmed by 8 bases and the J gene end by 0 bases; junction bases not matched to a gene: 4. Germline V lookup: CDR1 WSHSY, CDR2 SAAADI. CDR3 protein: CASGGGASGANVLTF. In nucleotides, the CDR3 is TGCGCCAGCGGGGGGGGTGCCTCTGGGGCCAACGTCCTGACTTTC.

This chain links TRBV5-8 with TRBJ2-2; TRBD2 matches at 8 bases. CDR1 and CDR2 from the germline V gene are SGHTS and YDEGEE. The length of the CDR3 is 18 residues. Germline trimming cut 4 bases from V and 1 base from J; bases unmatched to any gene: 12. For the CDR3, the DNA is TGTGCCAGCAGCCGGTGGGCTAGCGGGTCCAGGAACACCGGGGAGCTGTTTTTT. Amino acids: CASSRWASGSRNTGELFF.

V is TRBV5-5 and J is TRBJ2-7, with TRBD1 identical over 7 bases. V was clipped by 1 base and J by 6 bases; unmatched bases: 13. This CDR3 has 16 residues. The germline V gene has CDR1 SGHKS and CDR2 YYEKEE (reference sequence). The CDR3 coding sequence is TGTGCCAGCAGCTTGATTGCGACAGGGTCACCCAGCGAGCAGTACTTC. Translation: CASSLIATGSPSEQYF.

This sequence joins TRBV4-2 and TRBJ2-2, with D unclear. Trimming took off 2 bases at V and 4 bases at J, with 5 bases between the two ends. This CDR3 is built from 13 residues. From germline, CDR1 is LGHNA and CDR2 YNFKEQ. CDR3 amino acids: CASSQPLTGELFF. As DNA, the CDR3 is TGTGCCAGCAGCCAACCCCTCACCGGGGAGCTGTTTTTT.

V gene TRBV11-2 combines with J gene TRBJ1-2; D unclear. The CDR3 is 14 residues long. Germline V lookup: CDR1 SGHAT, CDR2 FQNNGV. Trimming left V 5 bases short and J 1 base short, with 11 bases between. The CDR3 DNA reads TGTGCCAGCAGCGTAGGGTTCCTTAACTATGGCTACACCTTC. Translated: CASSVGFLNYGYTF.

This clone was seen more than once but under ten times. This chain uses TRBV4-1 with TRBJ2-7; a possible D gene is TRBD1 (6 bases). The CDR3 contains 16 residues. The V and J ends lost 4 bases and 2 bases respectively, with 18 bases between them. The germline V gene encodes CDR1 MGHRA and CDR2 YSYEKL. For the CDR3, the DNA is TGCGCCAGCAGCCCCCCAGGGTGGGACAATCCCTACGAGCAGTACTTC. Protein sequence: CASSPPGWDNPYEQYF.